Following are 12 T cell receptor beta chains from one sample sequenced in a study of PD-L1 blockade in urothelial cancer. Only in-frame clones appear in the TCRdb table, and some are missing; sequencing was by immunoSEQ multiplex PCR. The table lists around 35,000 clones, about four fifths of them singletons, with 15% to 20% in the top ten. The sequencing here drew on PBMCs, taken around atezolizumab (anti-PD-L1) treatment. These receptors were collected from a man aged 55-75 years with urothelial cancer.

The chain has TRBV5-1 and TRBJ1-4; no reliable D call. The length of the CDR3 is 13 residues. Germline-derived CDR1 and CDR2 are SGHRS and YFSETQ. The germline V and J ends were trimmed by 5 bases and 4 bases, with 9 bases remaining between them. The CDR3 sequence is CASSERNNEKLFF. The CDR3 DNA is TGCGCCAGCAGTGAGCGGAATAATGAAAAACTGTTTTTT.

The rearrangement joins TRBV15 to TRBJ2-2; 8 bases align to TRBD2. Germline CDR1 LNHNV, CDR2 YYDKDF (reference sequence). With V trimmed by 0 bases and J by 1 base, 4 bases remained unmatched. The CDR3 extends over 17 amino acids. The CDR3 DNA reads TGTGCCACCAGCAGAGATAGGCTAGCGGGGAACACCGGGGAGCTGTTTTTT. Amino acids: CATSRDRLAGNTGELFF.

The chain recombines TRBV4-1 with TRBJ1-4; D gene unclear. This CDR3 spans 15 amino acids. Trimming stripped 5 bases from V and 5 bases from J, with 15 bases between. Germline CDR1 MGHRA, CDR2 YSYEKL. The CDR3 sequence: CASSIDGFANEKLFF. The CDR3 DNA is TGCGCCAGCAGCATCGACGGGTTCGCCAATGAAAAACTGTTTTTT.

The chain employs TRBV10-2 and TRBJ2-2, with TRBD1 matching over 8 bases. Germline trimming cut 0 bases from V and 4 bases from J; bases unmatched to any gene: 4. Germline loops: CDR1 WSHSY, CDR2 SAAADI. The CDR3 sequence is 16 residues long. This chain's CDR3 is CASSESQGAVTGELFF. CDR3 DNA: TGCGCCAGCAGTGAGTCCCAGGGGGCGGTCACCGGGGAGCTGTTTTTT.

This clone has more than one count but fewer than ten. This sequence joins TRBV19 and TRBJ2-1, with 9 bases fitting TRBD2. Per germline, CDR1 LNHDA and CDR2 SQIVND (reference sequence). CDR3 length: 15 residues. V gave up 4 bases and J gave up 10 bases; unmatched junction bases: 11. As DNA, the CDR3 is TGTGCCAGTAGTAAATCGGGACTAGCTGTGTGGGAGCAGTTCTTC. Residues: CASSKSGLAVWEQFF. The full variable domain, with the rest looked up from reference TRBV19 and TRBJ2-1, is DGGITQSPKYLFRKEGQNVTLSCEQNLNHDAMYWYRQDPGQGLRLIYYSQIVNDFQKGDIAEGYSVSREKKESFPLTVTSAQKNPTAFYLCASSKSGLAVWEQFFGPGTRLTVL.

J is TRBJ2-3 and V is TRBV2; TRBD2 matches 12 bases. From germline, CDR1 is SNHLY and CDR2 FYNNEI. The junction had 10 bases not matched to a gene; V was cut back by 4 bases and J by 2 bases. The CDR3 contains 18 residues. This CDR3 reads CASSGTRGLAGLTDTQYF. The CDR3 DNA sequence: TGTGCCAGCAGTGGAACCCGGGGACTAGCGGGTCTCACAGATACGCAGTATTTT.

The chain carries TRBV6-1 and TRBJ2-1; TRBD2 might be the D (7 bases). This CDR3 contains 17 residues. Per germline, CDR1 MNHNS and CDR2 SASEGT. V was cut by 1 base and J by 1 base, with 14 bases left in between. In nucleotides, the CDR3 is TGTGCCAGCAGTGAAGGAGAGGGGGGGCGGTCCTACAATGAGCAGTTCTTC. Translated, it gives CASSEGEGGRSYNEQFF.

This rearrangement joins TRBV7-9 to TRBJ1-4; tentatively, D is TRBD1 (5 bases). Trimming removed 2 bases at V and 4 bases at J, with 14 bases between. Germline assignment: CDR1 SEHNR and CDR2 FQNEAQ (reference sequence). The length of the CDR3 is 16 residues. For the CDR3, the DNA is TGTGCCAGCAGCTTACCCCGCGGGACTATTAATGAAAAACTGTTTTTT. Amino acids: CASSLPRGTINEKLFF. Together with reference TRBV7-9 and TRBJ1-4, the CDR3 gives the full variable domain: DTGVSQNPRHKITKRGQNVTFRCDPISEHNRLYWYRQTLGQGPEFLTYFQNEAQLEKSRLLSDRFSAERPKGSFSTLEIQRTEQGDSAMYLCASSLPRGTINEKLFFGSGTQLSVL.

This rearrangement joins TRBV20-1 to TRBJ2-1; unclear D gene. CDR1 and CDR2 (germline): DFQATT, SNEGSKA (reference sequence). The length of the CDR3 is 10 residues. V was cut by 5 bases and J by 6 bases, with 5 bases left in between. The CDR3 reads CSAGPNEQFF. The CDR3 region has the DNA TGCAGTGCTGGCCCCAATGAGCAGTTCTTC.

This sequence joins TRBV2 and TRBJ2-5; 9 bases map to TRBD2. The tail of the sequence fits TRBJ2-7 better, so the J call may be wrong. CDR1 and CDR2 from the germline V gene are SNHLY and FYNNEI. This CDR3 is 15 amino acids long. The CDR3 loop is CASSVGASGADEQYF. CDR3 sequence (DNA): TGTGCCAGCAGTGTGGGGGCTAGCGGGGCTGACGAGCAGTACTTC.

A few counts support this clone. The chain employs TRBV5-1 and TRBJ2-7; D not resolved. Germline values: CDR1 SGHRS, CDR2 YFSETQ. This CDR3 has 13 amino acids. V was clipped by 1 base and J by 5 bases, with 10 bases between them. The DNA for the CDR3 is TGCGCCAGCAGCTTGTCGCCCGAGGACGAGCAGTACTTC. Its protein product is CASSLSPEDEQYF. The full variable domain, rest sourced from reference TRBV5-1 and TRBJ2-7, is KAGVTQTPRYLIKTRGQQVTLSCSPISGHRSVSWYQQTPGQGLQFLFEYFSETQRNKGNFPGRFSGRQFSNSRSEMNVSTLELGDSALYLCASSLSPEDEQYFGPGTRLTVT.

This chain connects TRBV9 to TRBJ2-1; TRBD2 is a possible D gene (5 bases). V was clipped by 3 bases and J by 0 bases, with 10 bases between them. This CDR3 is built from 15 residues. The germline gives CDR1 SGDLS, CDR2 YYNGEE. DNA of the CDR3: TGTGCCAGCAGCGCCAGCGGCGGCTCCTACAATGAGCAGTTCTTC. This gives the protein CASSASGGSYNEQFF.